This T cell receptor beta chain originates from a study of cytomegalovirus exposure and HLA in healthy donors. Study information: Earlier, 150 million to 200 million T cells were analyzed, and 90 million to 120 million unique TCR beta sequences were found among them.

V lost 9 bases and J 8 bases, leaving 13 bases between the germline ends. The CDR3 loop spans 11 amino acids. From germline, CDR1 is LNHDA and CDR2 SQIVND (reference sequence). PCR amplification relied on 60 Vbeta primers (plus 13 Jbeta primers). TCRdb's copy holds only in-frame clones and misses some; the assay was immunoSEQ multiplex PCR. Here the sample spans 85,000 to 130,000 clones, 65% to 75% being singletons. Study-wide findings and caveats: Most of the TCR beta V segments (in an earlier analysis) were productive either about 87% or about 30% of the time. Roughly uniform sequencing depth across donors was assumed, possibly incorrectly.

Worth noting for this clone: Antigen specificity is unknown.

At the time of sampling, donors were nominally healthy, though unrecorded immune exposures were likely. The rearrangement joins TRBV19 to TRBJ1-2; no clear D gene. The sample consisted of PBMCs. The sequence was collected from a female donor in good health and CMV-seronegative. For the CDR3, the DNA is TGTGCCAGCAGCGCCCGGGAAGGCTACACCTTC. It codes for CASSAREGYTF.